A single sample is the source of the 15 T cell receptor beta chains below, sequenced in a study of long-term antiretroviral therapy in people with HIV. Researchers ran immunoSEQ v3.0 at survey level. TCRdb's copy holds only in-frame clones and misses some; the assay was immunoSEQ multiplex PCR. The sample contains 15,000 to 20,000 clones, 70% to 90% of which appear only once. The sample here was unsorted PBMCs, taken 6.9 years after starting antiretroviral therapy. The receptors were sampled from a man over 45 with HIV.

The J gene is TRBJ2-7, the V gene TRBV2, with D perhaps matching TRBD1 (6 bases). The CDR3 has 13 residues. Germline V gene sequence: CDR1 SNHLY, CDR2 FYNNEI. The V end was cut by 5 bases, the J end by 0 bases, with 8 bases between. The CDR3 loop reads CASSSDSSYEQYF. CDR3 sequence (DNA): TGTGCCAGCAGTTCGGACAGCTCCTACGAGCAGTACTTC.

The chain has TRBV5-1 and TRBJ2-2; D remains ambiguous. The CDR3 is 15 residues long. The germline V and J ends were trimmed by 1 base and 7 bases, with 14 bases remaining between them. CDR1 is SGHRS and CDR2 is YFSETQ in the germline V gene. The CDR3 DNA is TGCGCCAGCAGCTTGATACGCTTAGCCGGCGGGGAGCTGTTTTTT. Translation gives CASSLIRLAGGELFF. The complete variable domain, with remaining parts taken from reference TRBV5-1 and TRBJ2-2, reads KAGVTQTPRYLIKTRGQQVTLSCSPISGHRSVSWYQQTPGQGLQFLFEYFSETQRNKGNFPGRFSGRQFSNSRSEMNVSTLELGDSALYLCASSLIRLAGGELFFGEGSRLTVL.

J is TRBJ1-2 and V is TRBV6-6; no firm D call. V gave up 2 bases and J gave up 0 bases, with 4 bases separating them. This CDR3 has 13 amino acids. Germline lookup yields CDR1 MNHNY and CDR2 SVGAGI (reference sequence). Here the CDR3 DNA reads TGTGCCAGCAGTTACGGTGCTAACTATGGCTACACCTTC. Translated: CASSYGANYGYTF.

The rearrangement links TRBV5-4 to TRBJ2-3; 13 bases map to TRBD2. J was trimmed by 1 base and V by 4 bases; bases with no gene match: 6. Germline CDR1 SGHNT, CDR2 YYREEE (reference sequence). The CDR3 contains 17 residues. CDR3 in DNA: TGTGCCAGCAGCCAAGAACTAGCGGGAGGGGGCACAGATACGCAGTATTTT. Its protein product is CASSQELAGGGTDTQYF. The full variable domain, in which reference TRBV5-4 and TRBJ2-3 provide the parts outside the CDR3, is ETGVTQSPTHLIKTRGQQVTLRCSSQSGHNTVSWYQQALGQGPQFIFQYYREEENGRGNFPPRFSGLQFPNYSSELNVNALELDDSALYLCASSQELAGGGTDTQYFGPGTRLTVL.

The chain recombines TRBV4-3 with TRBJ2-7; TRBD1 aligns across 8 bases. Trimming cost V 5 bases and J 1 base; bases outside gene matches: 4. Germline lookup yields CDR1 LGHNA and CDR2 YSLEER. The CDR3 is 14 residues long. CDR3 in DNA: TGCGCCAGCAGCTCAGGACAGGGATCCTACGAGCAGTACTTC. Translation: CASSSGQGSYEQYF.

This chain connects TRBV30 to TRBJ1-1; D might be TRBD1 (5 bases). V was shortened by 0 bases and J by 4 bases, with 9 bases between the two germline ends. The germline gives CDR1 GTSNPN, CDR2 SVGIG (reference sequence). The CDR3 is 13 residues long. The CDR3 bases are TGTGCCTGGAGTGTTGTCGGGGGCACTGAAGCTTTCTTT. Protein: CAWSVVGGTEAFF.

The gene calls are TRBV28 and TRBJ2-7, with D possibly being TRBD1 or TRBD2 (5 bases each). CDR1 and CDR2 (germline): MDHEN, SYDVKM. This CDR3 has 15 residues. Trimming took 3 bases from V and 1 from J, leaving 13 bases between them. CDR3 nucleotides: TGTGCCAGCAGTTTTGGGGGTGGGGGTTCCTACGAGCAGTACTTC. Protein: CASSFGGGGSYEQYF.

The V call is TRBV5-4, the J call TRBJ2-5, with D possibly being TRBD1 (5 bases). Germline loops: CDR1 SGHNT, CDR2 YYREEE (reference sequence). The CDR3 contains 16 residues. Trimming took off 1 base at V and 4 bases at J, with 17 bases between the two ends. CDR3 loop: CASSLYGQGGVETQYF. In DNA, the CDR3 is TGTGCCAGCAGCTTGTATGGGCAGGGTGGGGTAGAGACCCAGTACTTC.

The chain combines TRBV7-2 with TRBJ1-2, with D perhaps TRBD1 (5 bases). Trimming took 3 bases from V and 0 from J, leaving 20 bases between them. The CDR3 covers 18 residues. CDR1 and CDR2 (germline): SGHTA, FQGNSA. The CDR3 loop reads CASSFPRDGRQANYGYTF. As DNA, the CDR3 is TGTGCCAGCAGCTTCCCCCGGGACGGAAGACAAGCTAACTATGGCTACACCTTC.

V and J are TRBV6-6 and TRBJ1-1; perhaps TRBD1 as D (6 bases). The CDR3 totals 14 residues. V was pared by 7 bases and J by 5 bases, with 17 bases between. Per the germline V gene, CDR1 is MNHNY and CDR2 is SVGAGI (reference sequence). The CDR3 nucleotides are TGTGCCAGCAATCGACAGGATGGATGGACTGAAGCTTTCTTT. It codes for CASNRQDGWTEAFF.

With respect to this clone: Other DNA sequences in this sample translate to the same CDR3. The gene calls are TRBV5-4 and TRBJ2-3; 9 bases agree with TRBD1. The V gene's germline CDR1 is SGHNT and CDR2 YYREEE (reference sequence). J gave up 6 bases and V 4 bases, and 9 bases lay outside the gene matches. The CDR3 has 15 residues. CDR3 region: CASSVPGQGRDTQYF. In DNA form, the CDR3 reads TGTGCCAGCAGCGTGCCGGGACAGGGCAGGGATACGCAGTATTTT.

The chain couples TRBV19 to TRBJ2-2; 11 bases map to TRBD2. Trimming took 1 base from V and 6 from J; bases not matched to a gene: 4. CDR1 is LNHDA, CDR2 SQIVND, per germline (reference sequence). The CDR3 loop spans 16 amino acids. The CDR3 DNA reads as TGTGCCAGTAGTATAGGACTAGCGGGATTGGCCGGGGAGCTGTTTTTT. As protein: CASSIGLAGLAGELFF.

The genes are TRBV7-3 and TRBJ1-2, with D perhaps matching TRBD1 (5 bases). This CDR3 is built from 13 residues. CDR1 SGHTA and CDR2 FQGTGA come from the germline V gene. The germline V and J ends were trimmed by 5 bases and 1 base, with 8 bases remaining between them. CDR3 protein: CASSLTDNYGYTF. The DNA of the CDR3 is TGTGCCAGCAGCCTGACAGATAACTATGGCTACACCTTC.

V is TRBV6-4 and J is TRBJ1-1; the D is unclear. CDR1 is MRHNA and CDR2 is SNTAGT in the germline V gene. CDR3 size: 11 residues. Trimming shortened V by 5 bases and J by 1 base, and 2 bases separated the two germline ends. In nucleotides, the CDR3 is TGTGCCAGCAGTTCGAACACTGAAGCTTTCTTT. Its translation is CASSSNTEAFF.

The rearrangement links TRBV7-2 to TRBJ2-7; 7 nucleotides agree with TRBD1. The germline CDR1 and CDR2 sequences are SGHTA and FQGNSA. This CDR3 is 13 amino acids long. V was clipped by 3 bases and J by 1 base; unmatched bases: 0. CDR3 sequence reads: CASSLDRSYEQYF. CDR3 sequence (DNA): TGTGCCAGCAGCTTGGACAGGTCCTACGAGCAGTACTTC.